The 12 T cell receptor beta chains below were found in one sample sequenced in a study of CD8 T cells in ankylosing spondylitis. Findings and limits, study-wide: Seemingly distinctive of ankylosing spondylitis blood was a TCR beta motif formed by eight highly homologous variants.

Using its own MiXCR run on the 5' RACE reads, TCRdb lists one record per CDR3 protein. Of hundreds of thousands of distinct CDR3 sequences listed, about 12% are singletons. For these TCRs, the target antigens are not known. Material: blood, either unsorted or a sorted T cell fraction (not recorded which). The source is a male donor with ankylosing spondylitis.

The rearrangement links TRBV7-2 to TRBJ2-5; D gene ambiguous. The CDR3 length is 11 residues. The V gene lost 4 bases and the J gene lost 9 bases, with 9 bases spanning the gap. Germline CDR1 reads SGHTA; CDR2 reads FQGNSA. The CDR3 DNA reads as TGTGCCAGCAGCTCTCTTGTAGCCCAGTACTTC. Encoded protein: CASSSLVAQYF. The entire variable domain, with the rest obtained from reference TRBV7-2 and TRBJ2-5, is as follows: GAGVSQSPSNKVTEKGKDVELRCDPISGHTALYWYRQSLGQGLEFLIYFQGNSAPDKSGLPSDRFSAERTGGSVSTLTIQRTQQEDSAVYLCASSSLVAQYFGPGTRLLVL.

V is TRBV28 and J is TRBJ2-7, with 9 bases identical to TRBD2. CDR3 length: 14 amino acids. The trim removed 7 bases at V and 3 bases at J, leaving 7 bases unmatched. CDR1 is MDHEN and CDR2 is SYDVKM in the germline V gene. In nucleotides, the CDR3 is TGTGCCAGCATAGGGCTAGCGGGACTCTACGAGCAGTACTTC. It encodes CASIGLAGLYEQYF.

This clonotype was seen only a few times. The chain combines TRBV5-1 with TRBJ2-4; 10 nucleotides match TRBD1. Trimming took 0 bases from V and 8 from J; bases not matched to a gene: 8. This CDR3 has 16 amino acids. CDR1 is SGHRS, CDR2 YFSETQ, per germline. The CDR3 DNA reads TGCGCCAGCAGCTTGGCCGGGACAGGGGAGGTGGACATTCAGTACTTC. Its translation: CASSLAGTGEVDIQYF.

This chain links TRBV11-2 with TRBJ2-7; D remains unclear. The germline V gene has CDR1 SGHAT and CDR2 FQNNGV. This CDR3 is 14 amino acids long. The V end lost 1 base, the J end lost 2 bases, and 9 bases lay between the germline ends. The CDR3, as DNA: TGTGCCAGCAGCTTAGGGCAGGTCGCCTACGAGCAGTACTTC. Translation gives CASSLGQVAYEQYF. Based on the CDR3 plus reference TRBV11-2 and TRBJ2-7, the full variable domain is EAGVAQSPRYKIIEKRQSVAFWCNPISGHATLYWYQQILGQGPKLLIQFQNNGVVDDSQLPKDRFSAERLKGVDSTLKIQPAKLEDSAVYLCASSLGQVAYEQYFGPGTRLTVT.

The chain employs TRBV4-3 and TRBJ2-5; TRBD1 matches 7 bases. This CDR3 spans 16 amino acids. Per the germline V gene, CDR1 is LGHNA and CDR2 is YSLEER. Losses at the gene ends were 1 base for V and 5 bases for J; bases not matched to a gene: 10. The CDR3 region has the DNA TGCGCCAGCAGCCAAGCGTGGTTGACAGGGCGGGAGACCCAGTACTTC. Its translation is CASSQAWLTGRETQYF.

The V gene is TRBV5-6, the J gene TRBJ2-3; D uncertain. The CDR3 extends over 13 amino acids. Germline V gene data show CDR1 as SGHDT and CDR2 as YYEEEE. Trimming shortened V by 4 bases and J by 7 bases, and 13 bases separated the two germline ends. The CDR3 here is CASSNRPPYTQYF. In DNA form, the CDR3 reads TGTGCCAGCAGCAATCGCCCTCCTTATACGCAGTATTTT.

This clonotype occurred a few times. The rearrangement uses TRBV5-5 and TRBJ2-7; D perhaps matches TRBD1 (6 bases). The CDR3 spans 16 residues. Trimming pared 4 bases from V and 1 base from J, leaving 18 bases between. Germline V gene sequence: CDR1 SGHKS, CDR2 YYEKEE (reference sequence). This chain's CDR3 is CASSLRTARSSYEQYF. The CDR3 DNA follows: TGTGCCAGCAGCCTCCGGACAGCCAGATCATCCTACGAGCAGTACTTC.

This clonotype turned up a few times. The genes are TRBV5-1 and TRBJ2-3; D is unresolved. This CDR3 region has 14 residues. The V gene lost 5 bases and the J gene lost 0 bases, with 10 bases spanning the gap. CDR1 SGHRS and CDR2 YFSETQ come from the germline V gene. The CDR3 region is CASRYSGSTDTQYF. The CDR3, as DNA: TGCGCCAGCAGGTATTCGGGTAGCACAGATACGCAGTATTTT.

This clonotype was seen a few times. The V and J genes are TRBV27 and TRBJ2-7, with D unclear. The V gene lost 2 bases and the J gene lost 2 bases, with 13 bases spanning the gap. The germline CDR1 and CDR2 sequences are MNHEY and SMNVEV (reference sequence). The CDR3 extends over 15 amino acids. CDR3 protein: CASSLNSGSTYEQYF. CDR3 DNA sequence: TGTGCCAGCAGTTTAAATTCGGGCAGCACCTACGAGCAGTACTTC.

This clonotype was detected ten times or more. This chain links TRBV4-3 with TRBJ2-6; the D is unclear. Trimming shortened V by 4 bases and J by 4 bases, and 11 bases separated the two germline ends. This CDR3 is 15 amino acids long. Per the germline V gene, CDR1 is LGHNA and CDR2 is YSLEER. CDR3 nucleotides: TGCGCCAGCAGCCGAGGTGGTTCGGGGGCCAACGTCCTGACTTTC. This translates into CASSRGGSGANVLTF.

The rearrangement uses TRBV10-3 and TRBJ1-1, with D perhaps matching TRBD1 (5 bases). Germline lookup yields CDR1 ENHRY and CDR2 SYGVKD. The CDR3 sequence is 12 residues long. With 4 bases removed from V and 8 bases from J, the gap between germline ends came to 11 bases. The DNA for the CDR3 is TGTGCCATCAGTGGGGGACGGAACGAAGCTTTCTTT. This gives the protein CAISGGRNEAFF.

The chain couples TRBV7-9 to TRBJ1-1; 7 nucleotides agree with TRBD1. With V trimmed by 3 bases and J by 6 bases, 4 bases remained unmatched. This CDR3 spans 13 amino acids. Germline-derived CDR1 and CDR2 are SEHNR and FQNEAQ (reference sequence). CDR3 in amino acids: CASSFRDSSEAFF. The CDR3 DNA sequence: TGTGCCAGCAGCTTCCGGGACAGCTCTGAAGCTTTCTTT.